This TCR beta chain originates from a study of control samples from healthy donors and cancer patients (dated by TCRdb to 2019 to 2021). The CDR3 sequence holds 14 residues, the cysteine and phenylalanine included. Here the CDR3 DNA is all that survives: 42 bases in frame from base 1. The germline V gene supplies CDR1 SGHDT and CDR2 YYEEEE. At the junction V is shortened by 4 bases and J by 9 bases; bases outside the gene matches: 8. To note about this clone: Its antigen remains unidentified. Within one base of it there is no much larger clone, and no base qualities were kept.

Receptor libraries were prepared by the immunoSEQ multiplex PCR assay. TCRdb mirrors the immuneACCESS table, restricted to in-frame sequences. Some clones are absent from its copies; in checked studies, under half trace to an unresolved V gene, and the reason for the others is unknown. For this sample the table gives fewer than 60,000 clones, of which approximately 86% were detected only once. Of the sample, about 3% is held by the ten largest clones. The sequencing input was PBMCs. This receptor was identified in a woman in her fifties or sixties with lung cancer. This sequence uses TRBV5-6 and TRBJ2-4, and TRBD2 aligns with 9 junction nucleotides. The nucleotides are TGTGCCAGCAGCCATAAGCGGGGGGCCTCCATTCAGTACTTC. Its translation reads: CASSHKRGASIQYF. The full variable domain, with segments outside the CDR3 supplied by the reference TRBV5-6 and TRBJ2-4 proteins, appears as DAGVTQSPTHLIKTRGQQVTLRCSPKSGHDTVSWYQQALGQGPQFIFQYYEEEERQRGNFPDRFSGHQFPNYSSELNVNALLLGDSALYLCASSHKRGASIQYFGAGTRLSVL.